A single T cell receptor beta chain is shown here with its context. Its antigen is unknown. The data derive from a study of early T cells in non-severe SARS-CoV-2 infection. This CDR3 comprises 15 residues. V lost 5 bases and J lost 0, with 14 bases in between. Germline-derived CDR1 and CDR2 are MDHEN and SYDVKM. Study results and limitations: Private and CD4 specificities were missed by VDJdb matching, skewed to anti-spike CD8.

Individual cDNA molecules each received unique molecular identifiers attached to them. In TCRdb, the 5' RACE reads were re-called with MiXCR into one record per CDR3 protein. The table includes some 98,000 distinct CDR3 sequences, around 10% detected once. The source is an adult who was a healthcare worker with PCR-confirmed SARS-CoV-2 infection or an uninfected control (not recorded which). The chain carries TRBV28 and TRBJ2-7; D possibly matches TRBD1 or TRBD2 (7 bases each). Sequencing was performed on whole blood. The CDR3 DNA reads as TGTGCCAGCAGTGGAGCGGGACAGAACTCCTACGAGCAGTACTTC. It yields the protein CASSGAGQNSYEQYF.